This T cell receptor beta chain is drawn from a study of shared clonotypes between healthy human individuals. Study-wide context: Per-donor plates numbered three CD4 naive, three CD4 memory, two CD8 naive and one CD8 memory. Study results and limitations: Memory subsets generally showed lower estimated richness than naive subsets.

V lost 1 base to trimming and J lost 0 bases, with 6 bases between them. The CDR3 loop spans 14 amino acids. In germline, CDR1 is SGHVS, CDR2 FQNEAQ. Note on this clone: Its antigen is not identified.

CD4+ cells were split into CD45RA+ naive and CD45RA-negative memory subsets. Sequencing used immunoSEQ multiplex PCR; TCRdb keeps in-frame clones, though not all of them. Of roughly 2.5 million clones in the sample, approximately 90% were seen once. The sequenced sample consisted of naive CD4+ T cells sorted from blood. Subset specified: CD45RA+ positively selected. The receptor comes from a man younger than 35 in good health. The rearrangement links TRBV7-8 to TRBJ1-2; D call uncertain. The CDR3 DNA is TGTGCCAGCAGCTTAGGAGTAGCTAACTATGGCTACACCTTC. This sequence encodes CASSLGVANYGYTF. Together with reference TRBV7-8 and TRBJ1-2, the CDR3 gives the full variable domain: GAGVSQSPRYKVAKRGQDVALRCDPISGHVSLFWYQQALGQGPEFLTYFQNEAQLDKSGLPSDRFFAERPEGSVSTLKIQRTQQEDSAVYLCASSLGVANYGYTFGSGTRLTVV.